These T cell receptor beta chains were read from a single sample in a study of cytomegalovirus exposure and HLA in healthy donors. Sequenced by immunoSEQ multiplex PCR; TCRdb stores in-frame clones only, minus some. The sample includes some 120,000 clones, 60% to 85% of them seen just once. Sequencing was carried out using PBMCs. The receptor set was obtained from a female donor in good health and CMV-seronegative. Both conserved end residues are trimmed from each CDR3. A D gene is named only where the DNA matches it firmly.

D gene: NA
V gene: TRBV7-8
CDR3 protein: ASSLTGTEAF

D gene: TRBD1
V gene: TRBV7-2
CDR3 protein: ASSVDRATEAF

D gene: TRBD2
V gene: TRBV18
CDR3 protein: ASSPVGGTDTQY

D gene: NA
V gene: TRBV27
CDR3 protein: ASSYKGPFTEAF

D gene: TRBD1
V gene: TRBV6-5
CDR3 protein: ASSPGQGSQPQH

D gene: TRBD1
V gene: TRBV5-1
CDR3 protein: ASSFDRGLEQY

D gene: NA
V gene: TRBV27
CDR3 protein: ASSLKWGRRQPQH

D gene: NA
V gene: TRBV7-6
CDR3 protein: ASSPSTQGHGYT

D gene: TRBD1
V gene: TRBV9
CDR3 protein: ASSSEVGTGVADTQY

D gene: TRBD2
V gene: TRBV27
CDR3 protein: ASSEGLAGGLFTDTQY

D gene: TRBD1
V gene: TRBV7-2
CDR3 protein: ASSQGQGNKGEKLF

D gene: TRBD1
V gene: TRBV7-2
CDR3 protein: ASTGTGGFTGSYNSPLH

D gene: NA
V gene: TRBV2
CDR3 protein: AIRWGGGISTDTQY

D gene: TRBD1
V gene: TRBV6-1
CDR3 protein: ASSEAAGTGPYEQY

D gene: NA
V gene: TRBV13
CDR3 protein: ASSLGQFPYEQY

D gene: TRBD2
V gene: TRBV10-3
CDR3 protein: AISDRLAGGFTDTQY

D gene: NA
V gene: TRBV9
CDR3 protein: ASSVYQGSKSGNTIY

D gene: TRBD2
V gene: TRBV5-1
CDR3 protein: ASSLLASGGLRYNEQF

D gene: NA
V gene: TRBV7-8
CDR3 protein: ASSLRGNQETQY

D gene: TRBD2
V gene: TRBV7-6
CDR3 protein: ASSLLAGGFYEQY

D gene: NA
V gene: TRBV7-2
CDR3 protein: ASSPGGALNEAF

D gene: TRBD2
V gene: TRBV19
CDR3 protein: ASSMGLSTDTQY

D gene: NA
V gene: TRBV7-9
CDR3 protein: AGRVGNTEAF

D gene: NA
V gene: TRBV19
CDR3 protein: ASSSFEGGYYGYT

D gene: TRBD1
V gene: TRBV19
CDR3 protein: ASSRDRAGNTEAF

D gene: TRBD1
V gene: TRBV15
CDR3 protein: ATSRDRLTGQSYEQY

D gene: TRBD2
V gene: TRBV6-1
CDR3 protein: ASSEVGSGGVYNEQF

D gene: TRBD1
V gene: TRBV7-2
CDR3 protein: ASSPWTGPSSYEQY

D gene: TRBD1
V gene: TRBV5-1
CDR3 protein: ASSGQGQETQY

D gene: NA
V gene: TRBV2
CDR3 protein: ASSFDPLAGSYNEQF

D gene: TRBD1
V gene: TRBV5-1
CDR3 protein: ASSGTDYGYT

D gene: TRBD1
V gene: TRBV6-1
CDR3 protein: ASSPRDRSNSPLH

D gene: NA
V gene: TRBV6-1
CDR3 protein: ASSEAGGWAGELF

D gene: TRBD2
V gene: TRBV9
CDR3 protein: ASSPGLAGYEQY

D gene: NA
V gene: TRBV27
CDR3 protein: ASRPGGRVEAF